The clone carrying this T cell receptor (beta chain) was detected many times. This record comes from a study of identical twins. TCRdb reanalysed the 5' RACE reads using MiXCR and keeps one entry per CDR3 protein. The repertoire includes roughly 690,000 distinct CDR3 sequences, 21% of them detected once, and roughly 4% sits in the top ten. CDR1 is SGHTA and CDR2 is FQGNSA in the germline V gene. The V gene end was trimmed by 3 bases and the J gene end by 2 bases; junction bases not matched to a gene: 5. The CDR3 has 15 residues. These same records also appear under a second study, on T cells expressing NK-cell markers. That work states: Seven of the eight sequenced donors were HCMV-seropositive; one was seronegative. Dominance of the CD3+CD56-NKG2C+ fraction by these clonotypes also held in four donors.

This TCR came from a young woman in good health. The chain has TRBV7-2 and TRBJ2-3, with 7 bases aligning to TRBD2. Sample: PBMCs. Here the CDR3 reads CASSLGRGPTDTQYF. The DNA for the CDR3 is TGTGCCAGCAGCTTGGGGAGGGGCCCCACAGATACGCAGTATTTT.